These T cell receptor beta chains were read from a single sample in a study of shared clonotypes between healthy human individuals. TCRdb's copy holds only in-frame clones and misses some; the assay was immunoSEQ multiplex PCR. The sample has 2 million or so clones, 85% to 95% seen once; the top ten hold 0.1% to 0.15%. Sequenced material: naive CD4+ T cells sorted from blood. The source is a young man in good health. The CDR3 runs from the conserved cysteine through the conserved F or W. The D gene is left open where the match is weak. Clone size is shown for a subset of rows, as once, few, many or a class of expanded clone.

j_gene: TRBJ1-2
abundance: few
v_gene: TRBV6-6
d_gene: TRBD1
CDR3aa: CASSPDRAYGYTF
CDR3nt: TGTGCCAGCAGCCCCGACAGGGCCTATGGCTACACCTTC

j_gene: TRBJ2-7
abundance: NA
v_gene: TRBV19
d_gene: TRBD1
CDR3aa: CASSPRTGNYEQYF
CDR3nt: TGTGCCAGTAGTCCTCGGACAGGGAACTACGAGCAGTACTTC

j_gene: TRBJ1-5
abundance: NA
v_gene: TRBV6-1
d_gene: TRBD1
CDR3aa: CASSEGGTGPQPQHF
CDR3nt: TGTGCCAGCAGTGAAGGAGGGACAGGTCCTCAGCCCCAGCATTTT

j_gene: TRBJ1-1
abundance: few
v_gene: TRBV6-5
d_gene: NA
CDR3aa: CASSSQRWGLTEAFF
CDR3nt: TGTGCCAGCAGTAGTCAACGATGGGGTCTCACTGAAGCTTTCTTT

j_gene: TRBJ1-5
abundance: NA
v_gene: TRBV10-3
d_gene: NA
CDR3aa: CAISDQGSQPQHF
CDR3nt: TGTGCCATCAGTGATCAGGGTTCTCAGCCCCAGCATTTT

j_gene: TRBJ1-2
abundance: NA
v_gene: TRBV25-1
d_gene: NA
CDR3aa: CASSDDRNAEGYTF
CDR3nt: TGTGCCAGCAGTGACGATCGAAATGCTGAGGGCTACACCTTC

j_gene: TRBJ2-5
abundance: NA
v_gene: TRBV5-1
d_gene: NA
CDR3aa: CASSFRGNLETQYF
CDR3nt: TGCGCCAGCAGCTTCCGCGGGAATTTGGAGACCCAGTACTTC

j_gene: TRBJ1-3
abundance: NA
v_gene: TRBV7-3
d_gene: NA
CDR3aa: CASSFSTDSPWNRLLSGNTIYF
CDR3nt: TGTGCCAGCAGCTTCTCGACTGACAGTCCATGGAACCGATTACTCTCTGGAAACACCATATATTTT

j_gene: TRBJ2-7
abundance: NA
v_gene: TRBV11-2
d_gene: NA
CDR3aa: CASSLGQGGSYEQYF
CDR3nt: TGTGCCAGCAGCTTAGGGCAAGGGGGGTCCTACGAGCAGTACTTC

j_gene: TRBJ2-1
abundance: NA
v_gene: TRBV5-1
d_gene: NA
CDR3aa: CASSGIYNEQFF
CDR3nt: TGCGCCAGCAGCGGTATCTACAATGAGCAGTTCTTC

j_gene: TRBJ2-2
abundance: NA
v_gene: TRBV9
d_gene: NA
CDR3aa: CASSVSPSTNTGELFF
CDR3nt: TGTGCCAGCAGCGTTTCCCCCAGCACGAACACCGGGGAGCTGTTTTTT

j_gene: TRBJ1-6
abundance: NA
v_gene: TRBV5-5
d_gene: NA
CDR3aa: CASSRGLGGSPLHF
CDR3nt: TGTGCCAGCAGCCGTGGACTCGGTGGTTCACCCCTCCACTTT

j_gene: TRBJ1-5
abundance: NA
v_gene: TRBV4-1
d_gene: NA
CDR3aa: CASSQEGAGNQPQHF
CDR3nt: TGCGCCAGCAGCCAAGAGGGGGCGGGGAATCAGCCCCAGCATTTT

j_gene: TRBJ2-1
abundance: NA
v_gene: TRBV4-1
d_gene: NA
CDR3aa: CASSRRTAYNEQFF
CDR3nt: TGCGCCAGCAGCCGGAGGACGGCCTACAATGAGCAGTTCTTC

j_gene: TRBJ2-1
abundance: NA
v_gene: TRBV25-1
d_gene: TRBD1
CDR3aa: CASSFPGGSYNEQFF
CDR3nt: TGTGCCAGCAGTTTTCCAGGGGGCTCCTACAATGAGCAGTTCTTC

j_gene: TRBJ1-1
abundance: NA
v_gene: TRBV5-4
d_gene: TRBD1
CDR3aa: CASSRRQGNTEAFF
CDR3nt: TGTGCCAGCAGCCGGAGACAGGGGAACACTGAAGCTTTCTTT

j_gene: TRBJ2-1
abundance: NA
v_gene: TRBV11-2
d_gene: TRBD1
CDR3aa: CASSFDRGLNEQFF
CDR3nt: TGTGCCAGCAGCTTCGACAGGGGGCTAAATGAGCAGTTCTTC

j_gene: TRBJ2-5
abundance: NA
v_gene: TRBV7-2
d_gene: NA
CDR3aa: CASSLVGGETQYF
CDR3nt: TGTGCCAGCAGCTTAGTAGGGGGTGAGACCCAGTACTTC

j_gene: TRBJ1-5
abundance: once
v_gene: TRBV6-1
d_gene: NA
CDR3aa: CASSESGKSQPQHF
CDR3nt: TGTGCCAGCAGTGAGTCAGGGAAAAGCCAGCCCCAGCATTTT

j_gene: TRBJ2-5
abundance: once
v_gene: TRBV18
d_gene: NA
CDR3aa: CASSPSFQETQYF
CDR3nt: TGTGCCAGCTCACCAAGCTTCCAAGAGACCCAGTACTTC

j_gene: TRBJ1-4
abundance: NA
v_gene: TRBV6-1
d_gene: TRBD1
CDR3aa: CASSDGTAEKLFF
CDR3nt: TGTGCCAGCAGTGACGGGACAGCTGAAAAACTGTTTTTT

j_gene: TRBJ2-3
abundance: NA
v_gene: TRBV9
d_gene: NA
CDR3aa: CASSVGIAGAADTQYF
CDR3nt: TGTGCCAGCAGCGTAGGAATAGCAGGGGCCGCAGATACGCAGTATTTT

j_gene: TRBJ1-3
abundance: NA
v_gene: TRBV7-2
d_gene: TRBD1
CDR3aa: CASSSGPGGARNTIYF
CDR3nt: TGTGCCAGCAGCTCGGGACCAGGGGGCGCGAGAAACACCATATATTTT

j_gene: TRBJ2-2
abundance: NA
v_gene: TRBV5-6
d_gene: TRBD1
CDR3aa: CASSSTRDRGNTGELFF
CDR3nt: TGTGCCAGCAGCTCTACCCGGGACAGGGGGAACACCGGGGAGCTGTTTTTT

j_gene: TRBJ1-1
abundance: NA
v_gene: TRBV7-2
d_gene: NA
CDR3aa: CASSLAAGIPPAEAFF
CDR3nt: TGTGCCAGCAGCTTAGCTGCAGGGATCCCTCCAGCTGAAGCTTTCTTT

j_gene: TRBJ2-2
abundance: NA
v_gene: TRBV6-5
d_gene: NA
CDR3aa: CASSYFRSLTGELFF
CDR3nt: TGTGCCAGCAGTTACTTTCGGTCGCTAACCGGGGAGCTGTTTTTT

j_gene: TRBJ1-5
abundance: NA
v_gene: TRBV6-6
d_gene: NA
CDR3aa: CASSRGRESQPQHF
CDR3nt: TGTGCCAGCAGCCGGGGGAGGGAGAGTCAGCCCCAGCATTTT

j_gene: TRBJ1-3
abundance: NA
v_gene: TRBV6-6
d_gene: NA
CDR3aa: CASSYRGTSGNTIYF
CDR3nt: TGTGCCAGCAGTTACCGGGGCACCTCTGGAAACACCATATATTTT

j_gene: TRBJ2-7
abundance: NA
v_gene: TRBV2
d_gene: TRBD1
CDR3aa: CASRNNNGQGDF
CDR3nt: TGTGCCAGCAGAAATAACAACGGACAGGGAGACTTC

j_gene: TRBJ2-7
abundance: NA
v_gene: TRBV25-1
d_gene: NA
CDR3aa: CASTRFYEQYF
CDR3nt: TGTGCCAGCACTCGGTTCTACGAGCAGTACTTC

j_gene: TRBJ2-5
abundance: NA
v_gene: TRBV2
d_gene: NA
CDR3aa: CASSDNVETQYF
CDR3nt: TGTGCCAGCAGTGACAACGTAGAGACCCAGTACTTC

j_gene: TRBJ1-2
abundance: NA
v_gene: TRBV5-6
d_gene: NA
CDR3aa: CASSLSQNYGYTF
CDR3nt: TGTGCCAGCAGCTTGAGCCAGAACTATGGCTACACCTTC

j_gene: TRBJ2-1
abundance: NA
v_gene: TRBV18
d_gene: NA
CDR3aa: CASSERRGNEQFF
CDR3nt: TGTGCCAGCTCAGAAAGGAGGGGTAATGAGCAGTTCTTC

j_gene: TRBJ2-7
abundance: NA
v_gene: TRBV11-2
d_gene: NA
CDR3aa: CASSLDRVSYEQYF
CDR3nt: TGTGCCAGCAGCTTAGATAGGGTTTCCTACGAGCAGTACTTC

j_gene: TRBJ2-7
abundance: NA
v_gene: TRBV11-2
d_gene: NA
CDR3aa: CASRASGRWYF
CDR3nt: TGTGCCAGCAGGGCCAGCGGGCGATGGTACTTC

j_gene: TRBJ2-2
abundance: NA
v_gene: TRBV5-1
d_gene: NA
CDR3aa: CASSLDREGGELFF
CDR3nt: TGCGCCAGCAGCTTGGACAGGGAGGGCGGGGAGCTGTTTTTT

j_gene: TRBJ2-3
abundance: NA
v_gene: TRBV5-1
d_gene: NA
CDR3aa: CASSLPGDTQYF
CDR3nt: TGCGCCAGCAGCCTTCCTGGGGATACGCAGTATTTT

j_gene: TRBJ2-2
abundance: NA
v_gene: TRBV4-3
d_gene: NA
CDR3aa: CASSLTLPGLLTGELFF
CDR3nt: TGCGCCAGCAGCCTCACTTTACCGGGACTTCTAACCGGGGAGCTGTTTTTT

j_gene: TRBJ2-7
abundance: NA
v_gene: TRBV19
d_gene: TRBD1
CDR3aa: CASSWGGQAYEQYF
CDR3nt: TGTGCCAGTAGTTGGGGCGGACAGGCCTACGAGCAGTACTTC

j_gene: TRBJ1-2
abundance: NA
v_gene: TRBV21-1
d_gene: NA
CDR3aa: CASSNLRRGRGYTF
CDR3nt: TGTGCCAGCAGCAACCTTCGCAGGGGACGTGGCTACACCTTC

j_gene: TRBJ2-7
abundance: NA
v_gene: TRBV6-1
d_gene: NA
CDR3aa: CASSEAGGREQYF
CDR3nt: TGTGCCAGCAGTGAAGCGGGGGGCCGGGAGCAGTACTTC

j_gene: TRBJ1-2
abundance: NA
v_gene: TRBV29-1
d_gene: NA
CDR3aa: CSVAEGLDYGYTF
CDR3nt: TGCAGCGTTGCGGAGGGGCTGGACTATGGCTACACCTTC

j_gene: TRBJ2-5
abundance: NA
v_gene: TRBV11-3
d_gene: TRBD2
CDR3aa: CASSSGLAGGGETQYF
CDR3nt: TGTGCCAGCAGCTCCGGACTAGCGGGGGGAGGTGAGACCCAGTACTTC

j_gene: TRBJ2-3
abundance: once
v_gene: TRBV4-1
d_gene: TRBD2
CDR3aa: CASGRGGAGGTDTQYF
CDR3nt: TGCGCCAGTGGGCGCGGGGGGGCTGGGGGCACAGATACGCAGTATTTT

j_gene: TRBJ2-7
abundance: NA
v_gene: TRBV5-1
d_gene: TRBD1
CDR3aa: CASRNDRVNEQYF
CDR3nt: TGCGCCAGCAGAAACGACAGGGTGAACGAGCAGTACTTC

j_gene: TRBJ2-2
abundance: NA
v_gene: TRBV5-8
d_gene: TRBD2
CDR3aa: CASREREPHTGELFF
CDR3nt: TGTGCCAGCAGGGAGCGGGAGCCCCACACCGGGGAGCTGTTTTTT

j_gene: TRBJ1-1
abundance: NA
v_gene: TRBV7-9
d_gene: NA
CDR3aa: CASSPRSGEGNTEAFF
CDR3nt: TGTGCCAGCAGCCCTAGGTCGGGCGAAGGGAACACTGAAGCTTTCTTT